What follows describes a single T cell receptor beta chain. This entry comes from a study of blood T cell repertoires in COVID-19. The wider study: Both acute and convalescent COVID-19 samples were obtained from the United States, Italy and Spain. The cDNA or gDNA used as material had been derived from T cells, B-cell-depleted T cells, or PBMCs.

Original handling: How many nucleated cells were present was estimated from reference gene primer amplification. Some clones are missing from TCRdb's copy, which holds only in-frame ones; the method was immunoSEQ multiplex PCR. The V and J calls and clone size come from that table; D and trimming were worked out from the DNA. Seen here are about 190,000 clones, roughly 80% observed once, and the top ten hold under 15%. CDR1 and CDR2 (germline): MDHEN, SYDVKM. This CDR3 spans 17 amino acids. Losses at the gene ends were 5 bases for V and 1 base for J; bases not matched to a gene: 11. The receptor was isolated from a woman between 50 and 59 years old with acute or convalescent COVID-19. The chain combines TRBV28 with TRBJ1-1, with 9 bases fitting TRBD1. Sequences were obtained from peripheral blood. CDR3 residues: CASSATGTGISNTEAFF. Here the CDR3 DNA reads TGTGCCAGCAGTGCCACCGGGACAGGGATTTCGAACACTGAAGCTTTCTTT.